These 4 T cell receptor beta chains were sequenced from one sample in a study of blood T cell repertoires in COVID-19. Assay: immunoSEQ multiplex PCR; the TCRdb copy retains only in-frame clones and omits some. Among around 360,000 clones, around 87% were seen once, and the ten largest hold roughly 1.9%. Sequencing was done on a sample of PBMCs or T cells enriched from blood (not recorded which). The receptors originated from a man between 35 and 55 years old in a cohort exposed to, infected with or recovered from COVID-19 (not recorded which).

The rearrangement uses TRBV6-5 and TRBJ1-3; no firm D call. Trimming took 5 bases from V and 4 from J, leaving 12 bases between them. CDR1 MNHEY and CDR2 SVGAGI come from the germline V gene. The CDR3 has 14 amino acids. CDR3 in amino acids: CASSLGRPGNTIYF. The CDR3 nucleotides are TGTGCCAGCAGTCTTGGGAGGCCGGGAAACACCATATATTTT.

The chain combines TRBV28 with TRBJ2-2; 7 nucleotides line up with TRBD1. The germline CDR1 and CDR2 sequences are MDHEN and SYDVKM. This CDR3 region has 14 residues. The V and J ends lost 6 bases and 5 bases, in that order; junction bases with no gene match: 6. CDR3 amino acids: CASRPAGGTGELFF. The CDR3 DNA reads as TGTGCCAGCAGGCCTGCAGGGGGAACCGGGGAGCTGTTTTTT.

This chain links TRBV6-1 with TRBJ2-7, with D maybe TRBD1 (5 bases). There are 13 residues in the CDR3. The germline CDR1 and CDR2 sequences are MNHNS and SASEGT. V lost 3 bases and J 3 bases, leaving 9 bases between the germline ends. CDR3 bases: TGTGCCAGCAGTGATGGTCAGGGCTACGAGCAGTACTTC. Amino acids: CASSDGQGYEQYF.

The gene calls are TRBV14 and TRBJ2-1, with D tentatively TRBD1 (6 bases). This CDR3 is 16 amino acids long. Per germline, CDR1 SGHDN and CDR2 FVKESK. Between the trimmed V and J ends, which lost 4 bases and 9 bases, there was a span of 22 bases. The CDR3, as DNA: TGTGCCAGCAGCCCGATCGGGCCTGACAGGAATCTTGAGCAGTTCTTC. It specifies CASSPIGPDRNLEQFF. Variable domain in full (rest from reference TRBV14 and TRBJ2-1): EAGVTQFPSHSVIEKGQTVTLRCDPISGHDNLYWYRRVMGKEIKFLLHFVKESKQDESGMPNNRFLAERTGGTYSTLKVQPAELEDSGVYFCASSPIGPDRNLEQFFGPGTRLTVL.